The rows below give T cell receptor beta chains drawn from one sample of a study of T cells in Graves' hyperthyroidism and ophthalmopathy. MiXCR, run by TCRdb on the multiplex PCR reads, gives a single entry per CDR3 protein. The table records 650,000 to 750,000 distinct CDR3 sequences, 13% to 15% of them present only once. The sample comprised blood. Source of these receptors: a woman in her late teens or twenties with Graves' hyperthyroidism. CDR3s include the opening cysteine and the closing phenylalanine or tryptophan. The D gene is left open where the match is weak. Not every row has a clone size; where given, it reads once, few, many or a size class.

TRBV5-8	TRBJ1-2	NA	NA	TGTGCCAGCAGCTTGGGTACCCCTAAGGGCTACACCTTC	CASSLGTPKGYTF
TRBV29-1	TRBJ2-3	many	NA	TGCACCACCCTAGGGGGAGGGCCCAGCACAGATACGCAGTATTTT	CTTLGGGPSTDTQYF
TRBV7-2	TRBJ2-1	many	NA	TGTGCCAGCACCCCGGACTCGAGCTCCTACAATGAGCAGTTCTTC	CASTPDSSSYNEQFF
TRBV5-1	TRBJ2-2	many	NA	TGCGCCAGCAGCTTGTTTGGGACAAGGGCCGGGGAGCTGTTTTTT	CASSLFGTRAGELFF
TRBV27	TRBJ2-7	many	TRBD2	TGTGCCAGCAGACCCGGACTAGCGGGAGGGGACCACGAGCAGTACTTC	CASRPGLAGGDHEQYF
TRBV12-3/TRBV12-4	TRBJ1-2	many	NA	TGTGCCAGCAGTTATTTACAGGGAAACGGCTACACCTTC	CASSYLQGNGYTF
TRBV30	TRBJ1-4	many	NA	TGTGCCTGGAGTGTACCCGTTGGCGGGCCTGAAAAACTGTTTTTT	CAWSVPVGGPEKLFF
TRBV27	TRBJ2-1	many	NA	TGTGCCAGCAGTTTCGGGTATCCCTCCTACAATGAGCAGTTCTTC	CASSFGYPSYNEQFF
TRBV20-1	TRBJ2-5	few	TRBD2	TGCAGTGCTCCCCGGACTAGCGGGAGAGGGTCGGAGACCCAGTACTTC	CSAPRTSGRGSETQYF
TRBV28	TRBJ2-3	NA	NA	TGTGCCAGCAGTCCCCCCCCCCGTTTCCGCACAGATACGCAGTATTTT	CASSPPPRFRTDTQYF
TRBV19	TRBJ2-7	NA	NA	TGTGCCAGTAGTTCCGTAGGAGCCTTCTCCTACGAGCAGTACTTC	CASSSVGAFSYEQYF
TRBV14	TRBJ1-4	NA	TRBD1	TGTGCCAGCCAACAGGGGGCAGGTGGACCTAATGAAAAACTGTTTTTT	CASQQGAGGPNEKLFF
TRBV27	TRBJ2-1	many	TRBD2	TGTGCCAGCAGGGGGACTAGCGGGAGAATAGGGTACTACAATGAGCAGTTCTTC	CASRGTSGRIGYYNEQFF
TRBV3-1	TRBJ2-7	many	TRBD1	TGTGCCAGCAGCCGACAGGGGGCTGAGTACGAGCAGTACTTC	CASSRQGAEYEQYF
TRBV27	TRBJ2-7	NA	TRBD2	TGTGCCAGCAGTTTAGTTAGCGGGAGTCCCTACGAGCAGTACTTC	CASSLVSGSPYEQYF